This TCR beta chain stems from a study of blood T cell repertoires in COVID-19. Study context: Acute and convalescent COVID-19 samples came from the United States, Italy and Spain. Sources were T cells, B-cell-depleted T cells, or PBMCs; the material itself was cDNA or gDNA.

V was pared by 6 bases and J by 5 bases, with 3 bases of the junction left unmatched. In germline, CDR1 is SGHTA, CDR2 FQGNSA. This CDR3 has 13 amino acids. Per the study methods: Scientists estimated how many nucleated cells there were by amplifying reference gene primers. The assay was immunoSEQ multiplex PCR, and TCRdb's table has in-frame clones only and misses some. From that table come the V and J calls and clone size; the DNA was used to work out D and trimming. The table includes approximately 65,000 clones, approximately 78% detected once. The specimen sequenced was peripheral blood. The gene calls are TRBV7-2 and TRBJ2-2, with 7 positions matching TRBD2. This sequence originates from a man older than 75 with acute or convalescent COVID-19. The CDR3 sequence is CASRLAATGELFF. CDR3 sequence (DNA): TGTGCCAGCAGGCTAGCGGCTACCGGGGAGCTGTTTTTT.